Detailed here is one T cell receptor (beta chain). Germline V gene lookup returns CDR1 SGHVS and CDR2 FQNEAQ. V shed 5 bases and J 3 bases; nucleotides not matched to a gene: 6. The CDR3 is 14 residues long. A second PCR of about 7 to 12 cycles used a sample-barcoded 5' primer and a J-beta primer mix. TCRdb recomputed calls from the 5' RACE reads with MiXCR, one row per CDR3 protein. The repertoire has roughly 800,000 distinct CDR3 sequences, 30% to 45% of them found once; the top ten carry under 15%. This specimen comes from a study of blood T cells in healthy people across ages. As for the study in general: About one barcoded beta molecule per two T cells came from capture by template switching.

The sequenced material came from blood. The chain joins TRBV7-8 to TRBJ2-5; TRBD2 matches 7 bases. The source of this sequence is a man aged 18 to 29 in good health. CDR3 DNA: TGTGCCAGCAGCGTCGGACTAGAGAAAGAGACCCAGTACTTC. It specifies CASSVGLEKETQYF. The variable domain in full, with the rest retrieved from reference TRBV7-8 and TRBJ2-5, is GAGVSQSPRYKVAKRGQDVALRCDPISGHVSLFWYQQALGQGPEFLTYFQNEAQLDKSGLPSDRFFAERPEGSVSTLKIQRTQQEDSAVYLCASSVGLEKETQYFGPGTRLLVL.